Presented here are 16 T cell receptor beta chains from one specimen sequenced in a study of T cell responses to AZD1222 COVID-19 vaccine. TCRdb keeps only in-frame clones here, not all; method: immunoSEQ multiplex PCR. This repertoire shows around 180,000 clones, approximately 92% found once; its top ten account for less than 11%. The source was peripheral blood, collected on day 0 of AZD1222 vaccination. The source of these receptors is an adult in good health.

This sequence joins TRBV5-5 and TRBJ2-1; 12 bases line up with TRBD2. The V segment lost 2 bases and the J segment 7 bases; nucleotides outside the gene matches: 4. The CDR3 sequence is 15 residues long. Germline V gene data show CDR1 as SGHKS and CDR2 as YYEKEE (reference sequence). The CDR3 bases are TGTGCCAGCAGCTTTGCTAGCGGGAGGGTAAATGAGCAGTTCTTC. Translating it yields CASSFASGRVNEQFF.

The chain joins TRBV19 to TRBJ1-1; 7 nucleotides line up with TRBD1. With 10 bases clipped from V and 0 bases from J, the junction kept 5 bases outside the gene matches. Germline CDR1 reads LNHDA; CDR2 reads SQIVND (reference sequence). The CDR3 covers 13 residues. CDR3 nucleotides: TGTGCCACCACGGGACAGTTGAACACTGAAGCTTTCTTT. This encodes CATTGQLNTEAFF.

This CDR3 reads CASSRDRGGGYTF. In DNA, the CDR3 is TGTGCCAGCAGCCGAGACAGGGGGGGTGGCTACACCTTC. The rearrangement uses TRBV7-9 and TRBJ1-2; TRBD1 agrees at 9 bases. V dropped 5 bases and J dropped 7; count of bases not matched to a gene: 5. CDR1 is SEHNR and CDR2 is FQNEAQ in the germline V gene (reference sequence). This CDR3 region has 13 residues.

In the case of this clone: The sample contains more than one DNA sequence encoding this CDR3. CDR3 sequence: CATSRDPQGPNYGYTF. CDR3 DNA: TGTGCCACCAGCAGAGATCCGCAGGGCCCCAACTATGGCTACACCTTC. This rearrangement joins TRBV15 to TRBJ1-2; D might be TRBD1 (5 bases). The CDR3 length is 16 residues. Germline assignment: CDR1 LNHNV and CDR2 YYDKDF (reference sequence). Trimming removed 0 bases at V and 2 bases at J, with 13 bases between.

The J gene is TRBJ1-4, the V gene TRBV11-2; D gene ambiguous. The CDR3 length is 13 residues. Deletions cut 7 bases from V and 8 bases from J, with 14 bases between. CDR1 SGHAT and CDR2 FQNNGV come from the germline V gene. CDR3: CASNPGPQEKLFF. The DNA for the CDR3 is TGTGCCAGCAACCCGGGCCCGCAGGAAAAACTGTTTTTT.

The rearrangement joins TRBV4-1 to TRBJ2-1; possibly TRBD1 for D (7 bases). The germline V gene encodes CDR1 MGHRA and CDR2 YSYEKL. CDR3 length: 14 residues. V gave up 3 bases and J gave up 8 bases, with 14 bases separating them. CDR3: CASSHRRGQDEQFF. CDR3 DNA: TGCGCCAGCAGCCACCGGAGGGGGCAGGATGAGCAGTTCTTC.

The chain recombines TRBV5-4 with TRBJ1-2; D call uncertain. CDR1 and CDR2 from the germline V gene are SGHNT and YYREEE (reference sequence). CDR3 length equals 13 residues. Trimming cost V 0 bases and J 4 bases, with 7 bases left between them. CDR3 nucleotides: TGTGCCAGCAGCTTGGACAGCTCCTATGGCTACACCTTC. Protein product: CASSLDSSYGYTF.

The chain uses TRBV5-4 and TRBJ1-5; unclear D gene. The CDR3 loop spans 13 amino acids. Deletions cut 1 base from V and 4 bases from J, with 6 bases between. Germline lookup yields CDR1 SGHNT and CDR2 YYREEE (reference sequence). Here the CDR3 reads CASSLSANQPQHF. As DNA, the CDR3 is TGTGCCAGCAGCTTGTCCGCGAATCAGCCCCAGCATTTT.

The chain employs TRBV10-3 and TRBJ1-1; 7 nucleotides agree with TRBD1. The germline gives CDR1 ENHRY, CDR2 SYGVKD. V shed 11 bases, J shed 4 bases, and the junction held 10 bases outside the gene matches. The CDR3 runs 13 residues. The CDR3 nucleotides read TGTGCCTCACGGGGACAGCTCGGCACTGAAGCTTTCTTT. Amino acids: CASRGQLGTEAFF.

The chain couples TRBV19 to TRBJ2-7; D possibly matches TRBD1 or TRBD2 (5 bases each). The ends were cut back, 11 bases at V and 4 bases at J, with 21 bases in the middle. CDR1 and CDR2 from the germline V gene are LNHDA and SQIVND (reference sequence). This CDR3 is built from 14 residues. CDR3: CASSYGAGLYEQYF. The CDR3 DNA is TGTGCCTCATCCTACGGGGCCGGACTTTACGAGCAGTACTTC.

The chain's CDR3 is CASSLGGGSSYEQYF. The CDR3 DNA reads as TGTGCCAGCAGCTTAGGGGGCGGGAGCTCCTACGAGCAGTACTTC. The chain couples TRBV7-9 to TRBJ2-7; 7 bases align to TRBD2. With V trimmed by 1 base and J by 0 bases, 3 bases remained unmatched. Germline values: CDR1 SEHNR, CDR2 FQNEAQ (reference sequence). CDR3 size: 15 residues.

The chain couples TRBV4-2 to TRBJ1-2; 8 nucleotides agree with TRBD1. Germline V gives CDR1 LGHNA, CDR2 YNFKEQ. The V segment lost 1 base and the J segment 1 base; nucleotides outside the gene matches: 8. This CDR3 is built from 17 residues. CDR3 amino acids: CASSQGRQGSDNYGYTF. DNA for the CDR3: TGTGCCAGCAGCCAAGGCCGACAGGGGTCCGATAACTATGGCTACACCTTC.

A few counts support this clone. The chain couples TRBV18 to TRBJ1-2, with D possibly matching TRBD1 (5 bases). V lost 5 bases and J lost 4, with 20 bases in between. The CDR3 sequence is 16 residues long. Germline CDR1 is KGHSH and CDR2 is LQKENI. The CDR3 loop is CASSTGTLVGSYGYTF. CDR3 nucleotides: TGTGCCAGCTCAACCGGGACCCTCGTGGGGAGCTATGGCTACACCTTC.

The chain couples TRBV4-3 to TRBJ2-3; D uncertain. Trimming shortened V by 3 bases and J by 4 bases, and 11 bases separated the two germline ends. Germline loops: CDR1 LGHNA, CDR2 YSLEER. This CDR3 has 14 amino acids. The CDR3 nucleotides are TGCGCCAGCAGCCAGGGTCGTGGGCCAGATACGCAGTATTTT. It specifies CASSQGRGPDTQYF.

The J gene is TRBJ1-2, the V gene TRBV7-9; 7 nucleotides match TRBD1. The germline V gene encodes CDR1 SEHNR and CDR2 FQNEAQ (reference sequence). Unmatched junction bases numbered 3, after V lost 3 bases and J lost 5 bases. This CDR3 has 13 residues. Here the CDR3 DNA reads TGTGCCAGCAGCTTTGGGACAGCTTATGGCTACACCTTC. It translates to CASSFGTAYGYTF.

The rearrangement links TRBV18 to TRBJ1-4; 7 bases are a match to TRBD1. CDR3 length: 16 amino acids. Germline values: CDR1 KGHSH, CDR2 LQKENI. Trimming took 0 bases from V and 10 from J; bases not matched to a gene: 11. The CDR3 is CASSPPSNPRGGKLFF. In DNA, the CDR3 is TGTGCCAGCTCACCACCGTCGAATCCCAGGGGGGGAAAACTGTTTTTT.